This TCR beta chain appears in the sequencing data of a study of glioma-infiltrating T cells after dendritic cell vaccination. Profiled with immunoSEQ multiplex PCR; TCRdb holds only in-frame clones, not every one. The table includes about 65,000 clones, about 89% detected once. Time point in this sample: after dendritic cell vaccination, including at tumor progression/relapse. This CDR3 is built from 13 residues. The V end lost 1 base, the J end lost 2 bases, and 6 bases lay between the germline ends. Germline CDR1 reads SGHAT; CDR2 reads FQNNGV. The TCR comes from a human donor with glioblastoma. This rearrangement joins TRBV11-2 to TRBJ2-7; D is undetermined. The sample was blood, taken after dendritic cell vaccination. CDR3 amino acids: CASSLGLAYEQYF. In DNA form, the CDR3 reads TGTGCCAGCAGCTTAGGTCTAGCCTACGAGCAGTACTTC.